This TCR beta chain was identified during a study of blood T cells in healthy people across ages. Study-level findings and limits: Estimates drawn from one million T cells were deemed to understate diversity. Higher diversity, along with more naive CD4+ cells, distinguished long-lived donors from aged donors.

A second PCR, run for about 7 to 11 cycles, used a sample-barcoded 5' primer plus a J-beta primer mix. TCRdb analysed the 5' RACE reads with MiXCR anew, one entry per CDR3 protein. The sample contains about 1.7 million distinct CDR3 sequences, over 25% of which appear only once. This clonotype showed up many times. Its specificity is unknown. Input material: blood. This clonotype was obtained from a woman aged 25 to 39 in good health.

Written as DNA, the CDR3 is TGTGCCAGCAGCGTTGGTTTTAGCGGGAGCCATGAGCAGTTCTTC. Protein sequence: CASSVGFSGSHEQFF. The genes are TRBV9 and TRBJ2-1; 9 bases line up with TRBD2. Trimming removed 2 bases from V and 8 bases from J; junction bases left unmatched: 8. From germline, CDR1 is SGDLS and CDR2 YYNGEE. This CDR3 comprises 15 residues. Looking up the rest from reference TRBV9 and TRBJ2-1 gives the full variable domain: DSGVTQTPKHLITATGQRVTLRCSPRSGDLSVYWYQQSLDQGLQFLIQYYNGEERAKGNILERFSAQQFPDLHSELNLSSLELGDSALYFCASSVGFSGSHEQFFGPGTRLTVL.